The clone carrying this TCR beta chain has only a few counts. Its target is unknown. This record comes from a study of cytomegalovirus exposure and HLA in healthy donors. Overall study findings and caveats: A previous analysis found most TCR beta V segments productive roughly 87% or roughly 30% of the time. In terms of immune exposure information, only CMV serostatus was available. Later analysis placed DRB1 highest and HLA-C lowest in TCR association rates, which differed by HLA locus.

The CDR3 length is 16 residues. Germline V gene lookup returns CDR1 PRHDT and CDR2 FYEKMQ (reference sequence). Deletions cut 1 base from V and 2 bases from J, with 11 bases between. The study sampled nominally healthy donors, though unrecorded immune exposures were likely. PCR was performed using 60 Vbeta and 13 Jbeta primers. Assay used: immunoSEQ multiplex PCR; TCRdb lists only in-frame clones, some missing. Seen here are 150,000 to 200,000 clones, around 73% observed once, and the top ten hold approximately 2.5%. J is TRBJ2-2 and V is TRBV13; a weak D match, TRBD2 (5 bases). The material sequenced was PBMCs. The source is a man aged 55 to 70 in good health and CMV-seronegative. CDR3 sequence reads: CASSLVRGVNTGELFF. Here the CDR3 DNA reads TGTGCCAGCAGCTTAGTTCGGGGAGTTAACACCGGGGAGCTGTTTTTT.